This T cell receptor beta chain was recovered during a study of cytomegalovirus exposure and HLA in healthy donors. Whole-study results and caveats: Some V segments could not be told apart, so they were left out, TRBV6-2 and TRBV6-3 among them.

The PCR used 60 Vbeta and 13 Jbeta primers. Profiling relied on immunoSEQ multiplex PCR, and the TCRdb table lists in-frame clones only, not all of them. The table has about 180,000 clones, about 80% seen once. This clone showed up just a few times. The antigen is not known. CDR3 length: 16 amino acids. After removal of 0 bases from V and 8 bases from J, the junction contained 9 bases not matched to a gene. Germline V gene data show CDR1 as MNHEY and CDR2 as SMNVEV (reference sequence). The receptor was isolated from a woman between 50 and 59 years old in good health and CMV-seronegative. The V call is TRBV27, the J call TRBJ2-1, with 8 bases lining up with TRBD2. Material: PBMCs. DNA for the CDR3: TGTGCCAGCAGTTTATCGGCGGGGGGCGGGTCGTATGAGCAGTTCTTC. Protein product: CASSLSAGGGSYEQFF.